This T cell receptor beta chain emerged from a study of blood T cells in healthy people across ages. Study observations and caveats: In older individuals, TCR beta diversity per million T cells was lower, falling roughly linearly with age. In the absence of known donor CMV status, changes in expanded clonotypes were possibly confounded.

The use of a sample-barcoded 5' primer and a J-beta primer mix characterized a second PCR of roughly 6 to 11 cycles. Researchers report that a template-switch adaptor with 12 random nucleotides tagged each cDNA molecule. Each CDR3 protein is one row after TCRdb ran MiXCR on the 5' RACE reads. The sample records 550,000 to 700,000 distinct CDR3 sequences, roughly 28% being singletons. Each sample yielded at least 5 micrograms of PBMC total RNA. The germline V gene encodes CDR1 SGDLS and CDR2 YYNGEE. The J segment lost 2 bases and the V segment lost 3 bases, leaving 11 bases of the junction unmatched. This CDR3 has 17 amino acids. As to this clonotype: Its antigen is not identified.

The sample comprised blood. The source is a woman aged 65 to 85 in good health. The chain links TRBV9 to TRBJ2-3, with TRBD2 identical over 8 bases. CDR3 residues: CASSDPHSGGDTDTQYF. The DNA for the CDR3 is TGTGCCAGCAGCGACCCCCATTCCGGGGGGGACACAGATACGCAGTATTTT.